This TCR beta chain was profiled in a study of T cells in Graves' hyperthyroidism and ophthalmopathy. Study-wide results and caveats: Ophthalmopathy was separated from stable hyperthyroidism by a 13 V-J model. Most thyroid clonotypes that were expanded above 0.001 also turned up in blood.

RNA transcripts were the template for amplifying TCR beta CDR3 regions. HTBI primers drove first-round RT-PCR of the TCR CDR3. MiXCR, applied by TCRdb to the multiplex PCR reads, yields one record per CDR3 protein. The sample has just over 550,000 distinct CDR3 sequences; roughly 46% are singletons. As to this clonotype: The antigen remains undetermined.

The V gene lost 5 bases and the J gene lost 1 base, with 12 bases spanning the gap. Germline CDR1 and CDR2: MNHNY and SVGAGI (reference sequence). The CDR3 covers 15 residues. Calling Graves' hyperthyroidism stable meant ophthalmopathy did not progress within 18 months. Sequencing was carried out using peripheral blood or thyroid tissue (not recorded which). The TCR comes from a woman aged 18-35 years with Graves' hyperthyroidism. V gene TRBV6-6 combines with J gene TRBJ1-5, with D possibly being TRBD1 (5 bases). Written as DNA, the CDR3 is TGTGCCAGCAGTGGGGGGGTGAGGAGCAATCAGCCCCAGCATTTT. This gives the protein CASSGGVRSNQPQHF.